The 17 T cell receptor beta chains presented below share a single source sample, sequenced in a study of CD8 T cells in Susac syndrome. Random-hexamer reverse transcription was applied to roughly 0.45 to 1 ug RNA. TCRdb itself ran the immunoSEQ multiplex PCR reads through MiXCR, one entry per CDR3 protein. The table shows about 430,000 distinct CDR3 sequences, with more than 80% occurring only once. Material: CD8+ T cells from PBMCs. Receptors originate from a human donor with multiple sclerosis.

The genes are TRBV14 and TRBJ2-5, with 9 bases that match TRBD1. The germline CDR1 and CDR2 sequences are SGHDN and FVKESK. J was trimmed by 0 bases and V by 4 bases; bases with no gene match: 6. The CDR3 spans 16 residues. In nucleotides, the CDR3 is TGTGCCAGCAGCCCCGGACAGGGGTTGTACCAAGAGACCCAGTACTTC. Translated: CASSPGQGLYQETQYF.

The V call is TRBV3-1, the J call TRBJ2-7; D remains ambiguous. CDR1 is LGHDT and CDR2 is YNNKEL in the germline V gene (reference sequence). Trimming took off 3 bases at V and 6 bases at J, with 18 bases between the two ends. The CDR3 is 15 amino acids. CDR3 sequence reads: CASSQPMGSGGEQYF. The CDR3 DNA reads TGTGCCAGCAGCCAGCCCATGGGCAGTGGTGGCGAGCAGTACTTC.

The V gene is TRBV6-2 or TRBV6-3, the J gene TRBJ2-2; 9 bases fit TRBD1. V was pared by 4 bases and J by 6 bases, with 3 bases of the junction left unmatched. Per the germline V gene, CDR1 is MNHEY and CDR2 is SVGEGT. The CDR3 consists of 14 residues. The CDR3 here is CASSFTGGSGELFF. For the CDR3, the DNA is TGTGCCAGCAGTTTTACAGGGGGCTCCGGGGAGCTGTTTTTT.

In its sample, this clonotype was seen once. The chain employs TRBV12-3 or TRBV12-4 and TRBJ2-7; a possible D gene is TRBD2 (5 bases). Trimming took off 8 bases at V and 6 bases at J, with 14 bases between the two ends. The CDR3 totals 12 residues. The CDR3 loop reads CASSVYRGEQYF. CDR3 bases: TGTGCCAGCTCAGTTTACCGGGGCGAGCAGTACTTC.

This chain connects TRBV11-2 to TRBJ2-1; D is possibly TRBD1 (6 bases). This CDR3 region has 17 residues. With 5 bases removed from V and 1 base from J, the gap between germline ends came to 18 bases. Looked up from germline, CDR1 is SGHAT and CDR2 is FQNNGV. CDR3 in DNA: TGTGCCAGCAGCCAGGGGCGGTCTCTTGGGTCCTACAATGAGCAGTTCTTC. Translated, it gives CASSQGRSLGSYNEQFF. Supplemented by reference TRBV11-2 and TRBJ2-1, the full variable domain reads EAGVAQSPRYKIIEKRQSVAFWCNPISGHATLYWYQQILGQGPKLLIQFQNNGVVDDSQLPKDRFSAERLKGVDSTLKIQPAKLEDSAVYLCASSQGRSLGSYNEQFFGPGTRLTVL.

The genes are TRBV6-1 and TRBJ1-2, with D possibly being TRBD1 (5 bases). Looked up from germline, CDR1 is MNHNS and CDR2 is SASEGT. The V end was cut by 2 bases, the J end by 6 bases, with 13 bases between. This CDR3 region has 14 residues. CDR3: CASSEIQGWNGYTF. The CDR3 region has the DNA TGTGCCAGCAGTGAAATTCAGGGATGGAATGGCTACACCTTC.

This chain links TRBV29-1 with TRBJ2-5, with 10 bases that match TRBD1. Germline loops: CDR1 SQVTM, CDR2 ANQGSEA. The CDR3 spans 15 residues. The J segment lost 3 bases and the V segment lost 1 base, leaving 5 bases of the junction unmatched. In DNA form, the CDR3 reads TGCAGCGTTGAAGGTGGGACAGGGGAAGAAGAGACCCAGTACTTC. Amino acids: CSVEGGTGEEETQYF. Variable domain in full (rest from reference TRBV29-1 and TRBJ2-5): SAVISQKPSRDICQRGTSLTIQCQVDSQVTMMFWYRQQPGQSLTLIATANQGSEATYESGFVIDKFPISRPNLTFSTLTVSNMSPEDSSIYLCSVEGGTGEEETQYFGPGTRLLVL.

The chain joins TRBV2 to TRBJ1-1, with unresolved D. Germline V lookup: CDR1 SNHLY, CDR2 FYNNEI. The length of the CDR3 is 11 residues. The V end lost 10 bases, the J end lost 0 bases, and 6 bases lay between the germline ends. CDR3 DNA sequence: TGTGCCACCCTAGTGAACACTGAAGCTTTCTTT. Its translation is CATLVNTEAFF.

V and J are TRBV7-9 and TRBJ1-2, with D possibly matching TRBD1 (5 bases). Germline lookup yields CDR1 SEHNR and CDR2 FQNEAQ (reference sequence). The CDR3 is made up of 12 amino acids. V gave up 1 base and J gave up 10 bases, with 10 bases separating them. The CDR3: CASSLGTTAYTF. In DNA form, the CDR3 reads TGTGCCAGCAGCTTAGGAACGACAGCCTACACCTTC.

The gene calls are TRBV6-1 and TRBJ1-5; D perhaps matches TRBD1 (5 bases). V lost 3 bases and J lost 9, with 18 bases in between. Germline V gene lookup returns CDR1 MNHNS and CDR2 SASEGT. The CDR3 consists of 15 residues. CDR3 loop: CASSDSAEGKGPQHF. In DNA form, the CDR3 reads TGTGCCAGCAGTGACAGTGCAGAGGGGAAGGGGCCCCAGCATTTT.

This clonotype turned up a few times. The chain joins TRBV27 to TRBJ1-1; D is unclear. V lost 6 bases and J lost 1, with 15 bases in between. From germline, CDR1 is MNHEY and CDR2 SMNVEV (reference sequence). This CDR3 is built from 15 residues. CDR3 nucleotide sequence: TGTGCCAGCAGCTTCTCAGAAGCCGCGAACACTGAAGCTTTCTTT. This translates into CASSFSEAANTEAFF.

The genes are TRBV4-1 and TRBJ2-7; possible D gene TRBD2, 6 bases. The V end was cut by 0 bases, the J end by 2 bases, with 17 bases between. Germline CDR1 reads MGHRA; CDR2 reads YSYEKL. This CDR3 comprises 17 residues. The CDR3 DNA follows: TGCGCCAGCAGCCAAGATATTCTTAGCGGTTATACCTACGAGCAGTACTTC. Amino acids: CASSQDILSGYTYEQYF.

CDR3 loop: CASSLEATADEQYF. The CDR3 DNA reads TGTGCCAGCAGTTTAGAGGCCACGGCGGACGAGCAGTACTTC. This chain joins TRBV27 and TRBJ2-7; D is unresolved. This CDR3 contains 14 residues. The germline gives CDR1 MNHEY, CDR2 SMNVEV (reference sequence). With 2 bases removed from V and 5 bases from J, the gap between germline ends came to 13 bases.

The chain has TRBV27 and TRBJ1-2; D unclear. The germline CDR1 and CDR2 sequences are MNHEY and SMNVEV (reference sequence). The CDR3 has 14 amino acids. The V and J ends lost 3 bases and 7 bases respectively, with 15 bases between them. The CDR3 coding sequence is TGTGCCAGCAGTTTCATAGGATCCTTTCGTGGCTACACCTTC. It specifies CASSFIGSFRGYTF.

This chain links TRBV29-1 with TRBJ1-1, with 8 bases identical to TRBD1. The CDR3 spans 13 residues. V was pared by 6 bases and J by 5 bases, with 8 bases of the junction left unmatched. Germline lookup yields CDR1 SQVTM and CDR2 ANQGSEA. The CDR3 sequence: CSVVDREGTEAFF. The CDR3 DNA reads as TGCAGCGTAGTGGACAGGGAGGGGACTGAAGCTTTCTTT.

The chain joins TRBV6-1 to TRBJ2-7, with D unresolved. The CDR3 runs 14 residues. From germline, CDR1 is MNHNS and CDR2 SASEGT. V dropped 5 bases and J dropped 3 bases, with 14 bases sitting between them. The DNA of the CDR3 is TGTGCCAGCAGTTATTCCCCACACTACTACGAGCAGTACTTC. This gives the protein CASSYSPHYYEQYF.

CDR3 nucleotide sequence: TGCAGCGTCGAGGCCTTCGAAGGTGGCTACACCTTC. This gives the protein CSVEAFEGGYTF. This rearrangement joins TRBV29-1 to TRBJ1-2; D is unclear. This CDR3 comprises 12 residues. The V gene lost 6 bases and the J gene lost 7 bases, with 15 bases spanning the gap. Germline loops: CDR1 SQVTM, CDR2 ANQGSEA.